The TCR beta chain described here comes from a study of blood T cell repertoires in COVID-19. Across the study: Samples came from the United States, Italy and Spain, spanning acute and convalescent COVID-19. The cDNA or gDNA used as material had been derived from T cells, B-cell-depleted T cells, or PBMCs.

Germline CDR1 and CDR2: MNHEY and SMNVEV (reference sequence). The CDR3 totals 16 residues. This clone was found a few times. Its ends do not fully match the called genes, so a read error is possible. Study processing details: Nucleated cell counts were estimated from reference gene primer amplification. This table comes from immunoSEQ multiplex PCR, and its TCRdb copy is limited to in-frame clones, with some not included. V and J calls and clone size are those listed in that table; D and trimming were worked out from the DNA. The sample records approximately 120,000 clones, about 80% being singletons.

The sequenced sample consisted of peripheral blood. This clonotype was sampled from a woman in her 50s with acute or convalescent COVID-19. The rearrangement links TRBV27 to TRBJ1-2; D call uncertain. In nucleotides, the CDR3 is TGTGCCAGTAGTTTGTATGGGCCACCCTTAAACTATGGCTACACCTTC. Its protein product is CASSLYGPPLNYGYTF.